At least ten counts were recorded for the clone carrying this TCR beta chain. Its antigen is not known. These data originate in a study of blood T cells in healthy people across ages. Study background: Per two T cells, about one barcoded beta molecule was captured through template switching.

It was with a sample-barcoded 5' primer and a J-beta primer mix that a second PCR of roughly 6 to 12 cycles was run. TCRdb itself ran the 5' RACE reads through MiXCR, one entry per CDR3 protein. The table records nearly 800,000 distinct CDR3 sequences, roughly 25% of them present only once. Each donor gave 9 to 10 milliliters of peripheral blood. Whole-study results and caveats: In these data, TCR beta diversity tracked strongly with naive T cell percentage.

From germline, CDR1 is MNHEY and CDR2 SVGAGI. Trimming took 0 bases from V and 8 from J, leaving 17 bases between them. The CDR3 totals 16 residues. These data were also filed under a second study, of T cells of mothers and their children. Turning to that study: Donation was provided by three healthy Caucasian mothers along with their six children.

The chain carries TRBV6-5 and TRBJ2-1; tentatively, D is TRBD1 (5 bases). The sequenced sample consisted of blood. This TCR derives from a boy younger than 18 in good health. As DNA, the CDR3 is TGTGCCAGCAGTTACTCCGGGCCAGGGATCTCAGATGAGCAGTTCTTC. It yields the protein CASSYSGPGISDEQFF.